The 12 T cell receptor beta chains below come from one sample, sequenced in a study of blood T cell repertoires in COVID-19. Data came from immunoSEQ multiplex PCR; TCRdb stores just in-frame clones and leaves some out. The top ten clones hold around 1.5% of a sample with approximately 240,000 clones, 80% to 90% of them seen once. The sequencing input was peripheral blood. The receptors were gathered from a middle-aged woman who had recovered from COVID-19.

The chain has TRBV6-5 and TRBJ1-2; 8 nucleotides agree with TRBD1. V lost 9 bases, J lost 3 bases, and 12 bases stayed unmatched. The CDR3 covers 15 residues. Germline assignment: CDR1 MNHEY and CDR2 SVGAGI. In nucleotides, the CDR3 is TGTGCCAGTAAAACAGGGGGTGATAGGGACTATGGCTACACCTTC. Protein sequence: CASKTGGDRDYGYTF.

V usage is TRBV11-3 and J usage is TRBJ2-7, with 8 bases lining up with TRBD1. The CDR3 contains 20 residues. The V gene end was trimmed by 3 bases and the J gene end by 4 bases; junction bases not matched to a gene: 23. Germline V CDR1 and CDR2: SGHNT, YENEEA. The CDR3 loop reads CASSFPPGWEPQGAMYEQYF. The CDR3, as DNA: TGTGCCAGCAGCTTCCCCCCGGGTTGGGAACCGCAGGGGGCGATGTACGAGCAGTACTTC.

The rearrangement links TRBV7-2 to TRBJ2-3; 11 nucleotides match TRBD2. The CDR3 runs 15 residues. Trimming took 4 bases from V and 6 from J; bases not matched to a gene: 6. The germline gives CDR1 SGHTA, CDR2 FQGNSA. The CDR3 is CASSSLAGGQDTQYF. The CDR3 DNA is TGTGCCAGCAGCTCCTTAGCGGGGGGGCAGGATACGCAGTATTTT.

This rearrangement joins TRBV6-6 to TRBJ2-7; D unclear. CDR3 length equals 11 residues. The germline gives CDR1 MNHNY, CDR2 SVGAGI (reference sequence). With 3 bases removed from V and 3 bases from J, the gap between germline ends came to 3 bases. The CDR3 DNA is TGTGCCAGCAGTTATAACTACGAGCAGTACTTC. Its translation: CASSYNYEQYF.

This clone was counted only a few times. This chain links TRBV19 with TRBJ1-1; D is unclear. The CDR3 length is 13 residues. In germline, CDR1 is LNHDA, CDR2 SQIVND (reference sequence). The germline V and J ends were trimmed by 8 bases and 1 base, with 11 bases remaining between them. The CDR3 DNA reads TGTGCCAGTCAAGAGTACCCGAACACTGAAGCTTTCTTT. The encoded protein is CASQEYPNTEAFF.

The V call is TRBV3-1 (or the pseudogene TRBV3-2), the J call TRBJ2-7; 10 bases are shared with TRBD1. The germline gives CDR1 LGHDT, CDR2 YNNKEL (reference sequence). This CDR3 is 15 amino acids long. V lost 3 bases, J lost 6 bases, and 8 bases stayed unmatched. Here the CDR3 DNA reads TGTGCCAGCAGCCACCCGGGACAGGGGTCGGGCGAGCAGTACTTC. Its protein is CASSHPGQGSGEQYF.

This chain joins TRBV11-2 and TRBJ2-2, with 11 bases aligning to TRBD2. Germline V gives CDR1 SGHAT, CDR2 FQNNGV. V was clipped by 4 bases and J by 6 bases; unmatched bases: 4. This CDR3 spans 15 amino acids. The CDR3 DNA sequence: TGTGCCAGCAGCTCGACTAGCGGGGTTCCCGGGGAGCTGTTTTTT. It yields the protein CASSSTSGVPGELFF.

The V gene is TRBV20-1, the J gene TRBJ2-7; D not certain. CDR1 is DFQATT and CDR2 is SNEGSKA in the germline V gene (reference sequence). CDR3 size: 11 residues. Trimming removed 3 bases at V and 4 bases at J, with 7 bases between. CDR3 residues: CSASTGYEQYF. In DNA form, the CDR3 reads TGCAGTGCTAGCACGGGTTACGAGCAGTACTTC.

The V call is TRBV25-1, the J call TRBJ1-4, with 9 bases matching TRBD1. The CDR3 sequence is 17 residues long. Germline lookup yields CDR1 MGHDK and CDR2 SYGVNS. V gave up 1 base and J gave up 7 bases; unmatched junction bases: 10. The CDR3 coding sequence is TGTGCCAGCAGTGAATTGGGACAGGGAATAGGAGTTGAAAAACTGTTTTTT. Residues: CASSELGQGIGVEKLFF.

The chain links TRBV2 to TRBJ2-7; D is perhaps TRBD1 (5 bases). V lost 5 bases to trimming and J lost 3 bases, with 11 bases between them. Germline CDR1 reads SNHLY; CDR2 reads FYNNEI. The CDR3 covers 13 residues. CDR3: CASSLTGYYEQYF. CDR3 coding DNA: TGTGCCAGCAGTCTTACAGGATACTACGAGCAGTACTTC.

The gene calls are TRBV28 and TRBJ1-1; D call uncertain. The CDR3 loop spans 12 amino acids. Germline assignment: CDR1 MDHEN and CDR2 SYDVKM. The V end was cut by 5 bases, the J end by 5 bases, with 9 bases between. The CDR3 DNA is TGTGCCAGCAGTCCGCGGTATACTGAAGCTTTCTTT. Amino acid sequence: CASSPRYTEAFF.

The chain is built from TRBV11-2 and TRBJ1-4; 7 bases are a match to TRBD1. The CDR3 covers 16 residues. The V gene end was trimmed by 2 bases and the J gene end by 3 bases; junction bases not matched to a gene: 6. Germline-derived CDR1 and CDR2 are SGHAT and FQNNGV. The CDR3 coding sequence is TGTGCCAGCAGCTTAAGACAGGGTTCAGCTAATGAAAAACTGTTTTTT. Encoded protein: CASSLRQGSANEKLFF.